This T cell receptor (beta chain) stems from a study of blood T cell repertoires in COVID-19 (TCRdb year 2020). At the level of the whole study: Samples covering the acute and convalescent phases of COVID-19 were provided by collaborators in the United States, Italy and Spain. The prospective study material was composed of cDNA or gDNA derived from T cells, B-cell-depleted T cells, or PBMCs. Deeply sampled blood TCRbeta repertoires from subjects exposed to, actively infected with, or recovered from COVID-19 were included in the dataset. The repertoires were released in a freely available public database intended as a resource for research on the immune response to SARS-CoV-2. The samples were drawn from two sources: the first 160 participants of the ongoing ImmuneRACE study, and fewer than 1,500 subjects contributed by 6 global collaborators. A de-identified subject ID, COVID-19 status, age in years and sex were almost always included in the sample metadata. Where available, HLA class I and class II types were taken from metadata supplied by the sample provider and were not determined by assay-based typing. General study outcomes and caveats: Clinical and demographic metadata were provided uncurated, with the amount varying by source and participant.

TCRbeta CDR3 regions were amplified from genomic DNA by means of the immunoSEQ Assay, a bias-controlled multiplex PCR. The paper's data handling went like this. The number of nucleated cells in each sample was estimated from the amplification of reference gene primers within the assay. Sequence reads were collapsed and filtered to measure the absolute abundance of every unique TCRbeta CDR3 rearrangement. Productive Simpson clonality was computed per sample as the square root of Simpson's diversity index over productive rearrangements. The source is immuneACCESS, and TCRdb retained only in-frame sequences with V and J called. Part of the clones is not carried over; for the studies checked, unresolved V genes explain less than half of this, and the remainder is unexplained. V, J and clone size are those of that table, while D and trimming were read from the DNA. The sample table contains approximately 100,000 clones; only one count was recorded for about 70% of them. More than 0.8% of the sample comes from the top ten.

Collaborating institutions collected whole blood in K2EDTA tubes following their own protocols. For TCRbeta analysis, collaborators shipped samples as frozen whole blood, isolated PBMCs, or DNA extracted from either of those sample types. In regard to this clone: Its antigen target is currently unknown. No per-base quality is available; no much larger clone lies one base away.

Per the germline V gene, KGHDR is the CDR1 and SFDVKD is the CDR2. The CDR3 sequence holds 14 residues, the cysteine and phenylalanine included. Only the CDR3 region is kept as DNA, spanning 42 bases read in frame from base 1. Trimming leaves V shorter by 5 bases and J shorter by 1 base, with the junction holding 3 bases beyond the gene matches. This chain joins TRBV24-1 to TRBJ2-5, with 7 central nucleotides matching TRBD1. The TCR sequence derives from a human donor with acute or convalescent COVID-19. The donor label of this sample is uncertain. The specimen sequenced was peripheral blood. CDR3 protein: CATSGWDSQETQYF. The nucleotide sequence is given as TGTGCCACCAGTGGGTGGGACAGCCAAGAGACCCAGTACTTC.